The source of this T cell receptor beta chain is a study of T cells in Graves' hyperthyroidism and ophthalmopathy. This clonotype was seen repeatedly, ten times or more. Amplification of TCR beta CDR3 regions was performed using RNA transcripts as template. TCR CDR3 regions were first amplified by RT-PCR with HTBI primers. MiXCR, run by TCRdb on the multiplex PCR reads, gives a single entry per CDR3 protein. The data hold over 450,000 distinct CDR3 sequences, with approximately 14% observed a single time. The source of this sequence is a woman in her late teens or twenties with Graves' hyperthyroidism. Material for sequencing was blood.

The CDR3 here is CASSVGNGFTDTQYF. For the CDR3, the DNA is TGTGCCAGCAGCGTAGGAAACGGCTTCACAGATACGCAGTATTTT. The gene calls are TRBV9 and TRBJ2-3; unclear D gene. Per germline, CDR1 SGDLS and CDR2 YYNGEE. CDR3 length equals 15 residues. V was pared by 0 bases and J by 2 bases, with 10 bases between.